A single sample is the source of the 9 T cell receptor beta chains below, sequenced in a study of blood T cell repertoires in COVID-19. Only in-frame clones appear in the TCRdb table, and some are missing; sequencing was by immunoSEQ multiplex PCR. The data show a few hundred thousand clones, approximately 85% seen once. Material for sequencing was PBMCs or T cells enriched from blood (not recorded which). All receptors come from a man aged 30 to 39 who had recovered from COVID-19.

The rearrangement joins TRBV24-1 to TRBJ2-5; D perhaps matches TRBD2 (5 bases). Per the germline V gene, CDR1 is KGHDR and CDR2 is SFDVKD. CDR3 length: 15 amino acids. V was cut by 4 bases and J by 5 bases, with 16 bases left in between. CDR3 loop: CATSDPQLVSETQYF. Here the CDR3 DNA reads TGTGCCACCAGTGACCCCCAACTAGTCTCGGAGACCCAGTACTTC.

The V gene is TRBV5-1, the J gene TRBJ1-1; D remains unclear. This CDR3 region has 15 residues. From germline, CDR1 is SGHRS and CDR2 YFSETQ. Trimming pared 3 bases from V and 0 bases from J, leaving 12 bases between. The CDR3 loop reads CASSSSTNMNTEAFF. The CDR3, as DNA: TGCGCCAGCAGCTCTTCGACAAACATGAACACTGAAGCTTTCTTT.

This rearrangement joins TRBV30 to TRBJ1-1; TRBD1 matches 7 bases. Germline CDR1 is GTSNPN and CDR2 is SVGIG (reference sequence). This CDR3 comprises 14 residues. V shed 0 bases and J 3 bases; nucleotides not matched to a gene: 4. The CDR3 DNA is TGTGCCTGGAGTGTCGGGACAGTATACACTGAAGCTTTCTTT. Protein product: CAWSVGTVYTEAFF.

The V call is TRBV2, the J call TRBJ1-4; weak D call: TRBD1 (6 bases). Per germline, CDR1 SNHLY and CDR2 FYNNEI. V gave up 1 base and J gave up 3 bases, with 12 bases separating them. The CDR3 is 16 amino acids. The CDR3, as DNA: TGTGCCAGCAGTGAAGACCAACAGGGAGCTAATGAAAAACTGTTTTTT. Amino acids: CASSEDQQGANEKLFF.

The chain employs TRBV2 and TRBJ1-2; no clear D. CDR3 length equals 11 residues. V lost 8 bases and J lost 3, with 7 bases in between. CDR1 is SNHLY, CDR2 FYNNEI, per germline. CDR3 coding DNA: TGTGCCAGCGTGGCCTACTATGGCTACACCTTC. It specifies CASVAYYGYTF.

The chain couples TRBV29-1 to TRBJ1-1; tentative D call: TRBD1 (6 bases). Germline V gives CDR1 SQVTM, CDR2 ANQGSEA. Trimming pared 7 bases from V and 0 bases from J, leaving 18 bases between. The CDR3 is 15 residues long. CDR3 DNA: TGCAGCGGGACGGGGGGGGCAGTCATGAACACTGAAGCTTTCTTT. Translating gives CSGTGGAVMNTEAFF.

This chain links TRBV27 with TRBJ2-1; 8 bases fit TRBD2. The CDR3 is made up of 16 amino acids. The germline CDR1 and CDR2 sequences are MNHEY and SMNVEV (reference sequence). J was trimmed by 5 bases and V by 2 bases; bases with no gene match: 8. CDR3: CASSLRGGGRNNEQFF. The CDR3 nucleotides read TGTGCCAGCAGTTTAAGAGGCGGGGGGCGTAACAATGAGCAGTTCTTC.

The chain uses TRBV4-3 and TRBJ2-1; 8 bases map to TRBD2. The V and J ends lost 4 bases and 7 bases, in that order; junction bases with no gene match: 6. The CDR3 totals 14 residues. Germline V gene data show CDR1 as LGHNA and CDR2 as YSLEER. CDR3 coding DNA: TGCGCCAGCAGCCCGGGACTAGTGTTGAATGAGCAGTTCTTC. Translation gives CASSPGLVLNEQFF.

The V gene is TRBV7-3, the J gene TRBJ2-2; D ambiguous. V shed 4 bases and J shed 0 bases, with 9 bases lying between them. This CDR3 has 15 residues. The germline V gene encodes CDR1 SGHTA and CDR2 FQGTGA. CDR3 sequence (DNA): TGTGCCAGCAGCTCACACGTGGCGAACACCGGGGAGCTGTTTTTT. Translated, it gives CASSSHVANTGELFF.